Ten or more counts support the clone carrying this T cell receptor (beta chain). Its matching antigen is unknown. This sample is part of a study of identical twins. Whole-study results and caveats: Insertions ran lower in abundant cord blood beta clonotypes, though not in memory repertoires.

TCRdb reanalysed the 5' RACE reads using MiXCR and keeps one entry per CDR3 protein. The table has around 290,000 distinct CDR3 sequences, 8.5% to 9.5% seen once. This CDR3 has 14 amino acids. The junction had 2 bases not matched to a gene; V was cut back by 5 bases and J by 6 bases. Germline CDR1 reads SGHTA; CDR2 reads FQGNSA. These sequences were also reported in another study, on yellow fever vaccine responses in identical twins.

Sequencing was done on a sample of CD8+ T cells sorted from blood. The chain links TRBV7-2 to TRBJ2-3; 13 bases are a match to TRBD2. The sequence derives from a woman younger than 30 in good health. CDR3 region: CASSTGLAGDTQYF. The CDR3 nucleotides read TGTGCCAGCAGCACGGGACTAGCGGGGGATACGCAGTATTTT.